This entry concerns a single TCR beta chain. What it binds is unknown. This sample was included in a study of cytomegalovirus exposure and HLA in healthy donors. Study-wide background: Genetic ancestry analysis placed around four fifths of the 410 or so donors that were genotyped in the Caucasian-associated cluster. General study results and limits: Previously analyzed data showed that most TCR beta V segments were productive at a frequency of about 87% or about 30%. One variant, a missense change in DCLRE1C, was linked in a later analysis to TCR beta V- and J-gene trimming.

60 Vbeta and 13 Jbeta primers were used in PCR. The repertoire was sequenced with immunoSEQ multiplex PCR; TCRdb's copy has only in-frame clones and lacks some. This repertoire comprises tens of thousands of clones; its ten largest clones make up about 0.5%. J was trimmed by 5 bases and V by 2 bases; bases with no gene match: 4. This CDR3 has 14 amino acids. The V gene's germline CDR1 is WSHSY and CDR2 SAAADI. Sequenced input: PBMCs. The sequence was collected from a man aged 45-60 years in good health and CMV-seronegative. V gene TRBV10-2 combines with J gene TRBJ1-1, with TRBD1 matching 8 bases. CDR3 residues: CASSEQGARTEAFF. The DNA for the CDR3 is TGCGCCAGCAGTGAGCAGGGGGCGAGAACTGAAGCTTTCTTT.